Sequencing of this TCR beta chain was carried out in a study of regulatory T cells in long-lasting Graves disease listed by TCRdb under 2021. Describing the broader study: Patients with newly diagnosed Graves' disease had been on antithyroid drugs for under 3 months. A total of roughly 33 samples underwent TCR sequencing: roughly 13 from persistent and some 20 from newly diagnosed Graves' disease patients. Persistent Graves' disease patients were compared with newly diagnosed Graves' disease patients by peripheral blood TCR sequencing and RNA sequencing. The study was registered as a clinical trial and conducted in China.

This clonotype has a count of ten or more. Its specific antigen is unknown. There are no base qualities to consult, and no much larger clone falls within one base. The library was produced with multiplex PCR. Sequencing took place on an Illumina HiSeq 4000. To build TCR beta libraries, CDR3 regions were amplified by Arm-PCR using iRepertoire HTBI primers. Gel purification was performed on PCR products prior to sequencing. Per the original workflow: Across samples, roughly 60 TRBV and 13 to 15 TRBJ segments were identified and used for gene usage analysis of CDR3 amino acid clonotypes. Filtered high-quality paired reads were merged into contigs using COPE and FqMerger. BLAST was used to align contigs to the IMGT TRBV, TRBD and TRBJ reference genes, and CDR3 was defined following IMGT. Any clonotype with a frequency above 0.1% was classified as a highly expanded clone. Shannon entropy was used to measure repertoire diversity, and the Gini coefficient was used to measure V-J evenness. Public clonotypes were defined as clonotypes shared by more than one individual. TCRdb applied fastp at Q25 and MiXCR to the public reads, then kept only in-frame beta chains. One record per CDR3 amino acid sequence lists the most common genes and DNA. The V and J calls follow TCRdb's processing rather than the paper's. This sample holds 300,000 to 400,000 distinct CDR3 sequences; roughly 15% were observed only once. Over 20% of the sample is held by the ten biggest clonotypes.

CDR1 and CDR2 are read off the germline V gene as MNHEY and SVGAGI. From the cysteine through the phenylalanine, the CDR3 covers 13 amino acids. CDR3 DNA is the only sequence kept; it has 39 bases, read in frame from the first base. Cut back by 4 bases and 0 bases, the V and J ends lie 6 bases apart. Paper-wide results and their limitations: Sequencing and analysis were limited to the TCR beta chain. Only peripheral blood was studied, because thyroid tissue, the primary lesion, was inaccessible. The authors acknowledged the small sample size as a limitation that may reduce accuracy. More public clonotypes were shared among persistent patients (around 3,000) than among newly diagnosed patients (966). Lower TCR Shannon entropy and fewer highly expanded clones were observed in persistent Graves' disease patients than in newly diagnosed patients, which suggested clonal expansion. Persistent disease showed preferential use of TRBV28, TRBJ1-2 and TRBJ2-5, whereas newly diagnosed disease favored TRBV20-1 and TRBJ2-1.

The sample's time point label is to be understood as: newly diagnosed GD, antithyroid drugs for less than 3 months. For both TCR sequencing and RNA sequencing, RNA was extracted from PBMCs using TRIzol. The diagnosis of Graves' disease followed American Thyroid Association guidelines. Patients were recruited from an endocrinology department in Xi'an, China. Each patient gave about 10 milliliters of peripheral blood, collected in an EDTA anticoagulant tube. Ficoll Paque Plus density gradient separation was used to isolate PBMCs, and no further T cell sorting was performed. An Agilent 2100 Bioanalyzer and agarose gel were used to assess RNA quality, and a NanoDrop 2000 was used to measure RNA concentration.

The input for sequencing was peripheral blood mononuclear cells (PBMCs), taken at new diagnosis, from a patient treated with antithyroid drugs. Rearrangement joined TRBV6-5 to TRBJ2-5; there is no confident call for the D gene. The sequence was collected from a female donor with Graves disease. The base sequence is TGTGCCAGCAGTTCGAGGTACCAAGAGACCCAGTACTTC. Protein translation: CASSSRYQETQYF.